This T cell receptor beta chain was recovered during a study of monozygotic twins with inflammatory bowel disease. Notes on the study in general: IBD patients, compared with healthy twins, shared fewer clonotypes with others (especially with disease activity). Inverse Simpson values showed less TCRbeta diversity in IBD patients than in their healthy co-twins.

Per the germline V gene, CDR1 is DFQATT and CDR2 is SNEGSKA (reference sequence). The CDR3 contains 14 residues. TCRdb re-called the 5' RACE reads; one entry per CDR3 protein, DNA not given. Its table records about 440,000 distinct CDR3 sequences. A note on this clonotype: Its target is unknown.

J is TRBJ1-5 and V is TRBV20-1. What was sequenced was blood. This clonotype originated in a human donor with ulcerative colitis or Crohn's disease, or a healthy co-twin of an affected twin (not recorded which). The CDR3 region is CSARMGFGNQPQHF.